The next 15 T cell receptor beta chains were all read from a single sample in a study of T cell changes during pregnancy in multiple sclerosis. Sequencing used immunoSEQ multiplex PCR; TCRdb keeps in-frame clones, though not all of them. The sample includes approximately 92,000 clones, 85% to 95% of them seen just once. Material: peripheral blood, obtained in the first trimester of pregnancy. Every receptor here comes from a female donor with multiple sclerosis, enrolled in a pregnancy study.

The chain recombines TRBV6-5 with TRBJ2-7; perhaps TRBD1 as D (6 bases). Between the trimmed V and J ends, which lost 0 bases and 3 bases, there was a span of 12 bases. The germline gives CDR1 MNHEY, CDR2 SVGAGI. The CDR3 has 15 residues. In DNA, the CDR3 is TGTGCCAGCAGTTACTCGGGACAATTTGACTACGAGCAGTACTTC. This encodes CASSYSGQFDYEQYF.

V usage is TRBV5-1 and J usage is TRBJ2-7, with 12 bases matching TRBD2. CDR1 is SGHRS, CDR2 YFSETQ, per germline. The CDR3 spans 14 residues. Trimming at V came to 4 bases and at J to 3 bases, leaving 2 bases not matched to a gene. CDR3 amino acids: CASSPTSGGYEQYF. The CDR3 DNA reads as TGCGCCAGCAGCCCGACTAGCGGGGGCTACGAGCAGTACTTC.

The gene calls are TRBV6-1 and TRBJ2-3; possible D gene TRBD2, 5 bases. From germline, CDR1 is MNHNS and CDR2 SASEGT. The CDR3 totals 14 residues. V lost 6 bases and J 3 bases, leaving 13 bases between the germline ends. The CDR3 reads CASRSVGGTDTQYF. The CDR3 DNA is TGTGCCAGCAGGTCCGTCGGAGGAACAGATACGCAGTATTTT.

The chain joins TRBV9 to TRBJ1-1; 9 positions agree with TRBD1. V gave up 4 bases and J gave up 4 bases; unmatched junction bases: 5. Germline V gene data show CDR1 as SGDLS and CDR2 as YYNGEE. The CDR3 totals 14 residues. The CDR3: CASSQGQGGTEAFF. CDR3 DNA sequence: TGTGCCAGCAGCCAGGGACAGGGAGGCACTGAAGCTTTCTTT. The full variable domain, completed using reference TRBV9 and TRBJ1-1, is DSGVTQTPKHLITATGQRVTLRCSPRSGDLSVYWYQQSLDQGLQFLIQYYNGEERAKGNILERFSAQQFPDLHSELNLSSLELGDSALYFCASSQGQGGTEAFFGQGTRLTVV.

The chain has TRBV5-1 and TRBJ2-7; the match to TRBD1 covers 7 bases. Germline trimming cut 4 bases from V and 1 base from J; bases unmatched to any gene: 5. The CDR3 has 14 residues. Germline CDR1 SGHRS, CDR2 YFSETQ. CDR3: CASSTTGPSYEQYF. The CDR3 coding sequence is TGCGCCAGCAGCACGACAGGGCCATCCTACGAGCAGTACTTC.

This sequence joins TRBV2 and TRBJ2-2; the D is unclear. The CDR3 extends over 15 amino acids. The ends were cut back, 6 bases at V and 5 bases at J, with 16 bases in the middle. The germline V gene has CDR1 SNHLY and CDR2 FYNNEI. DNA for the CDR3: TGTGCCAGCAGATCCGACCGGAGAGCGACCGGGGAGCTGTTTTTT. This translates into CASRSDRRATGELFF. The full variable domain, rest sourced from reference TRBV2 and TRBJ2-2, is EPEVTQTPSHQVTQMGQEVILRCVPISNHLYFYWYRQILGQKVEFLVSFYNNEISEKSEIFDDQFSVERPDGSNFTLKIRSTKLEDSAMYFCASRSDRRATGELFFGEGSRLTVL.

The chain joins TRBV30 to TRBJ2-5; no clear D. The V end lost 2 bases, the J end lost 5 bases, and 18 bases lay between the germline ends. Per germline, CDR1 GTSNPN and CDR2 SVGIG (reference sequence). The length of the CDR3 is 15 residues. DNA of the CDR3: TGTGCCTGGAGTACCGATCGTCGAAAGAGCGAGACCCAGTACTTC. Residues: CAWSTDRRKSETQYF.

CDR3 sequence (DNA): TGTGCCAGTAGTACACCGAGAGGTTTAGGTGAGACCCAGTACTTC. It is translated as CASSTPRGLGETQYF. The rearrangement uses TRBV19 and TRBJ2-5, with no clear D. The germline CDR1 and CDR2 sequences are LNHDA and SQIVND (reference sequence). There are 15 residues in the CDR3. V was trimmed by 4 bases and J by 5 bases, leaving 17 bases between them.

The CDR3 DNA is TGCGCCAGCAGCCCCCCGGGACAGATGAACACTGAAGCTTTCTTT. Translating gives CASSPPGQMNTEAFF. The chain employs TRBV4-1 and TRBJ1-1, with 7 nucleotides matching TRBD1. CDR1 is MGHRA and CDR2 is YSYEKL in the germline V gene. V shed 4 bases and J 0 bases; nucleotides not matched to a gene: 5. The CDR3 runs to 15 residues.

This chain links TRBV7-2 with TRBJ1-2; a possible D gene is TRBD1 (6 bases). The CDR3 is 14 residues long. V was shortened by 3 bases and J by 1 base, with 9 bases between the two germline ends. The V gene's germline CDR1 is SGHTA and CDR2 FQGNSA. This chain's CDR3 is CASSFGRGNYGYTF. The CDR3 DNA follows: TGTGCCAGCAGCTTTGGCAGGGGTAACTATGGCTACACCTTC.

V gene TRBV19 combines with J gene TRBJ2-7, with 10 nucleotides matching TRBD1. V trimming: 0 bases; J trimming: 3 bases; junction bases outside the gene matches: 5. This CDR3 spans 16 amino acids. Per germline, CDR1 LNHDA and CDR2 SQIVND (reference sequence). The CDR3 loop reads CASSIDGTGVNYEQYF. In DNA form, the CDR3 reads TGTGCCAGTAGTATAGACGGGACAGGGGTAAACTACGAGCAGTACTTC.

This clone showed up many times. The chain uses TRBV7-9 and TRBJ2-1, with 9 bases fitting TRBD2. Losses at the gene ends were 5 bases for V and 7 bases for J; bases not matched to a gene: 6. This CDR3 has 14 amino acids. Germline V gene lookup returns CDR1 SEHNR and CDR2 FQNEAQ (reference sequence). CDR3 in DNA: TGTGCCAGCAGCCATAGCGGGAGAATAAATGAGCAGTTCTTC. Protein: CASSHSGRINEQFF.

This rearrangement joins TRBV7-9 to TRBJ2-1, with D possibly being TRBD2 (6 bases). The CDR3 sequence is 14 residues long. The germline V gene has CDR1 SEHNR and CDR2 FQNEAQ (reference sequence). The V end lost 6 bases, the J end lost 0 bases, and 9 bases lay between the germline ends. DNA for the CDR3: TGTGCCAGCAGGGGACTTACCTCCTACAATGAGCAGTTCTTC. This translates into CASRGLTSYNEQFF.

The gene calls are TRBV28 and TRBJ2-2; 10 nucleotides agree with TRBD2. Trimming at V came to 5 bases and at J to 4 bases, leaving 13 bases not matched to a gene. Germline V gene sequence: CDR1 MDHEN, CDR2 SYDVKM. The CDR3 is made up of 18 amino acids. This CDR3 reads CASSTSTLAGVSTGELFF. DNA for the CDR3: TGTGCCAGCAGTACCTCCACCCTAGCGGGAGTATCCACCGGGGAGCTGTTTTTT.

The chain carries TRBV2 and TRBJ2-3, with 16 bases lining up with TRBD2. The CDR3 runs to 15 residues. V lost 4 bases to trimming and J lost 7 bases; unmatched junction nucleotides: 2. CDR1 SNHLY and CDR2 FYNNEI come from the germline V gene. The chain's CDR3 is CASSVGLAGGNTQYF. As DNA, the CDR3 is TGTGCCAGCAGTGTGGGACTAGCGGGAGGGAATACGCAGTATTTT.